The sequence of this T cell receptor beta chain was determined in a study of T cells in localized non-small cell lung cancer. CDR1 and CDR2 (germline): MDHEN, SYDVKM. The CDR3 is 12 residues long. V lost 3 bases and J lost 6, with 9 bases in between. TCRdb's table, derived via immunoSEQ multiplex PCR, lists solely in-frame clones and lacks some. The sample includes 20,000 to 25,000 clones, 80% to 95% of them seen just once. The chain uses TRBV28 and TRBJ2-7; D gene uncertain. This TCR was sampled from a woman aged 35 to 70 with stage I lung adenocarcinoma. The specimen was peripheral blood, collected before any cancer treatment. The CDR3 here is CASSFVISEQYF. In DNA, the CDR3 is TGTGCCAGCAGTTTCGTAATATCCGAGCAGTACTTC.